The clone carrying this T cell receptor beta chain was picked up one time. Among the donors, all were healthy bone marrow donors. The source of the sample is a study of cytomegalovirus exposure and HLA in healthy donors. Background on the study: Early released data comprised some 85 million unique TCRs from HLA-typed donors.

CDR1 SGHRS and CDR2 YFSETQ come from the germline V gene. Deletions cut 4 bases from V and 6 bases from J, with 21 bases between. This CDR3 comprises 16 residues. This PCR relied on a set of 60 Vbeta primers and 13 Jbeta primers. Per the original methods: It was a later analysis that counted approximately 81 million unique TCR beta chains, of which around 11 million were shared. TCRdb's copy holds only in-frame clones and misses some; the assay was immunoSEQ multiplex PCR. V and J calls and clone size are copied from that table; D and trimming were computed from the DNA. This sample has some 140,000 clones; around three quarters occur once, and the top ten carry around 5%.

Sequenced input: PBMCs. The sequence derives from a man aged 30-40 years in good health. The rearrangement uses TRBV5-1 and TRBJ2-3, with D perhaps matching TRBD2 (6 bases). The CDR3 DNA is TGCGCCAGCAGCCCGACGGGGGTTTCAAGTTTGGATACGCAGTATTTT. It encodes CASSPTGVSSLDTQYF.